This T cell receptor beta chain was documented in a study of T cells in Graves' hyperthyroidism and ophthalmopathy. Amplified TCR beta CDR3 regions derived from RNA transcripts. The HTBI primer set served for first-round RT-PCR of the TCR CDR3. TCRdb recomputed calls from the multiplex PCR reads with MiXCR, one row per CDR3 protein. Seen here are nearly 600,000 distinct CDR3 sequences, roughly 14% observed once, and the top ten hold more than 5%. Notes on the study in general: Most expanded thyroid clonotypes above 0.001 recurred in blood. Before onset, by a median of 6.5 months, the model predicted ophthalmopathy. Using 13 V-J features, a model discriminated ophthalmopathy from stable hyperthyroidism.

The CDR3 has 15 amino acids. V lost 2 bases to trimming and J lost 5 bases; unmatched junction nucleotides: 8. CDR1 and CDR2 from the germline V gene are SGHTA and FQGNSA. The diagnoses drew upon clinical symptoms, serum thyroxine and TRAb, thyroid ultrasound and orbital computed tomography. There are many counts of this clonotype. Antigen specificity is unknown. The receptor was derived from a woman aged 25 to 39 with Graves' hyperthyroidism that later progressed to Graves' ophthalmopathy. The chain joins TRBV7-2 to TRBJ2-7; 8 bases line up with TRBD1. The sequenced sample was blood. In DNA form, the CDR3 reads TGTGCCAGCAGCTTACAGGGGGCGACGTTGGACGAGCAGTACTTC. Amino acids: CASSLQGATLDEQYF.